This T cell receptor beta chain was identified in a study of blood T cell repertoires in COVID-19. Overall study context: Sites in the United States, Italy and Spain provided acute and convalescent COVID-19 samples. In each case, the material was cDNA or gDNA derived from T cells, B-cell-depleted T cells, or PBMCs.

On this clone: Germline is not matched at one junction end, which may reflect a read error.

This CDR3 has 16 residues. Per germline, CDR1 SSHAT and CDR2 FNYEAQ (reference sequence). As originally analysed: Estimation of nucleated cell counts relied on the amplification of reference gene primers. This table comes from immunoSEQ multiplex PCR, and its TCRdb copy is limited to in-frame clones, with some not included. The DNA gave D and trimming, while V, J and clone size come from that table. The sample lists about 290,000 clones, roughly 80% occurring once. J is TRBJ2-3 and V is TRBV7-7; D possibly corresponds to TRBD2 (6 bases). The sequenced sample consisted of peripheral blood. This receptor was taken from a woman aged 45-65 years with active or convalescent COVID-19. In DNA, the CDR3 is TGTGCTAGCAGCCAACATAGCGGAGCTAGCACAGATACGCAGTATTTT. Protein: CASSQHSGASTDTQYF. Looking up the rest from reference TRBV7-7 and TRBJ2-3 gives the full variable domain: GAGVSQSPRYKVTKRGQDVTLRCDPISSHATLYWYQQALGQGPEFLTYFNYEAQPDKSGLPSDRFSAERPEGSISTLTIQRTEQRDSAMYRCASSQHSGASTDTQYFGPGTRLTVL.